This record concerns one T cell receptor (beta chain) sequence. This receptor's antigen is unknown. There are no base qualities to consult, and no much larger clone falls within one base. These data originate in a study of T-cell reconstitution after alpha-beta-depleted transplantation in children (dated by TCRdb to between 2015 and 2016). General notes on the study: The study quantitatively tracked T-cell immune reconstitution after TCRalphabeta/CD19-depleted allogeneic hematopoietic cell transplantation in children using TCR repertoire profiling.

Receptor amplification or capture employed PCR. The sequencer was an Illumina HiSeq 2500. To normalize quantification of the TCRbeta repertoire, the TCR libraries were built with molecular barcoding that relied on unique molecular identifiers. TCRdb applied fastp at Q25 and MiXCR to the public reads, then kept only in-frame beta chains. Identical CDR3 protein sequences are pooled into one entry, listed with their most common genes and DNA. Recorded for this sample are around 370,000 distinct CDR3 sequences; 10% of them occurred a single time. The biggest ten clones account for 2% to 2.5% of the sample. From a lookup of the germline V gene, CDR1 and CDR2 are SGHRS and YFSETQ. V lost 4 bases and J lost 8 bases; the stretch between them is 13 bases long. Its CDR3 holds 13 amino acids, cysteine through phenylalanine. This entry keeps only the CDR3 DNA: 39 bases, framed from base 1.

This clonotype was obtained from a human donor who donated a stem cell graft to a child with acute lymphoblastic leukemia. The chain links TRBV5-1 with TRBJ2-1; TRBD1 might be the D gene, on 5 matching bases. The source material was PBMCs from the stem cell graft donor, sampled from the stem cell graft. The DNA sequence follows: TGCGCCAGCAGCGCCCCCCTAGGGGATGAGCAGTTCTTC. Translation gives CASSAPLGDEQFF.